This T cell receptor (beta chain) was observed in a study of sequential checkpoint blockade in melanoma. Study-level information: First-line arms were nivolumab then ipilimumab, or the reverse, randomized 1:1. Maintenance nivolumab came after either treatment sequence.

Germline V gives CDR1 MNHEY, CDR2 SMNVEV (reference sequence). With 2 bases removed from V and 1 base from J, the gap between germline ends came to 5 bases. CDR3 length: 13 residues. Described treatment: randomized to nivolumab then ipilimumab (arm A) or the reverse (arm B). Sorted cells were live CD3+CD8+, lacking CD19 and CD56, from PBMCs. Assay used: immunoSEQ multiplex PCR; TCRdb lists only in-frame clones, some missing. The data contain approximately 9,300 clones, more than 70% of them singletons. This specimen was CD8+ T cells sorted from blood (inferred from file names), taken from a patient given nivolumab and ipilimumab in sequence. V and J are TRBV27 and TRBJ1-1; D unclear. The clonotype comes from a human donor with melanoma. The CDR3 region has the DNA TGTGCCAGCAGTTTAAACTGGAACACTGAAGCTTTCTTT. This translates into CASSLNWNTEAFF.